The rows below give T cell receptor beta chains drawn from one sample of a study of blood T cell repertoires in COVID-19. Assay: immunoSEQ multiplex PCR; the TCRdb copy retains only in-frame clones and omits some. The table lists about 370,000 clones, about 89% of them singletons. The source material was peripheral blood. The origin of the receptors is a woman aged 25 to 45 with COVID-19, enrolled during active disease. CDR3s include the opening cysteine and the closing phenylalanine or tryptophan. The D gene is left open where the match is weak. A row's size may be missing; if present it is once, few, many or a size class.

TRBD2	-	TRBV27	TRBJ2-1	CASSSGLAGGLPGEQFF	TGTGCCAGCAGTTCGGGACTAGCGGGGGGCCTCCCCGGTGAGCAGTTCTTC
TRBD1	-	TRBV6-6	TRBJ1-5	CASSPQGGQPQHF	TGTGCCAGCAGCCCTCAGGGGGGACAGCCCCAGCATTTT
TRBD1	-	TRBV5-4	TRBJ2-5	CASSDKGTVQETQYF	TGTGCCAGCAGCGACAAAGGGACAGTGCAAGAGACCCAGTACTTC
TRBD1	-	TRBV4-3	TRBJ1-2	CASSHRGPGELFAPNYGYTF	TGCGCCAGCAGCCACAGGGGGCCAGGGGAGTTGTTCGCCCCTAACTATGGCTACACCTTC
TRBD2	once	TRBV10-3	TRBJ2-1	CAISLLAGDNEQFF	TGTGCCATCAGTTTACTAGCGGGGGATAATGAGCAGTTCTTC
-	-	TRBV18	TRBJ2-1	CASSPGQTGNEQFF	TGTGCCAGCTCCCCCGGACAGACGGGGAATGAGCAGTTCTTC
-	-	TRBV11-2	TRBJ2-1	CASSIQVVGDYNEQFF	TGTGCCAGCAGCATCCAGGTCGTGGGCGACTACAATGAGCAGTTCTTC
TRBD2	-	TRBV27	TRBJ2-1	CASTNAGVNEQFF	TGTGCCAGCACCAACGCGGGGGTGAATGAGCAGTTCTTC
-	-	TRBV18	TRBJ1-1	CASSSFTEAFF	TGTGCCAGCTCTAGTTTCACTGAAGCTTTCTTT
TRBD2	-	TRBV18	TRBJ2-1	CASSPDGTSSHNEQFF	TGTGCCAGCTCACCAGATGGGACTAGCTCCCACAATGAGCAGTTCTTC
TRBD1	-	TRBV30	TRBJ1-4	CAWSEQGTEKLFF	TGTGCCTGGAGTGAACAGGGGACGGAAAAACTGTTTTTT
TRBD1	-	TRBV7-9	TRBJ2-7	CASSGPGTGAYEQYF	TGTGCCAGCAGCGGTCCCGGGACAGGAGCCTACGAGCAGTACTTC
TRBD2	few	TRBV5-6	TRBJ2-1	CASSPPGGGLANNEQFF	TGTGCCAGCAGCCCTCCGGGTGGGGGACTAGCAAACAATGAGCAGTTCTTC
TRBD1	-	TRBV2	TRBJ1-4	CASRGQPNEKLFF	TGTGCCAGCAGGGGACAGCCTAATGAAAAACTGTTTTTT
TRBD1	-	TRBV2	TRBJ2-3	CASKRGQGTDTQYF	TGTGCCAGCAAGCGGGGACAGGGGACAGATACGCAGTATTTT
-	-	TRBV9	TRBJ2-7	CASSRATGSEQYF	TGTGCCAGCAGCCGAGCAACAGGGTCCGAGCAGTACTTC
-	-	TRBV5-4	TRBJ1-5	CASSLEGEGPQHF	TGTGCCAGCAGCTTGGAAGGGGAGGGGCCCCAGCATTTT
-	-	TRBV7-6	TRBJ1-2	CASSLVRDSQMYGYTF	TGTGCCAGCAGCTTAGTCAGGGACTCCCAGATGTATGGCTACACCTTC
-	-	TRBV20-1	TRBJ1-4	CSASRQVSTNEKLFF	TGCAGTGCTAGTCGACAGGTTTCAACTAATGAAAAACTGTTTTTT
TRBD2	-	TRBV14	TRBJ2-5	CASSHRAGGLRMQETQYF	TGTGCCAGCAGCCACCGAGCGGGGGGCCTCAGAATGCAAGAGACCCAGTACTTC
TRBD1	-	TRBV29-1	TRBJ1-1	CSVGQGVDTEAFF	TGCAGCGTTGGACAGGGAGTGGACACTGAAGCTTTCTTT
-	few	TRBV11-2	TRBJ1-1	CASSFSGGPQIAFF	TGTGCCAGCAGCTTCTCGGGGGGCCCCCAGATAGCTTTCTTT
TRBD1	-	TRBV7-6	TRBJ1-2	CASSSGGQGANYGYTF	TGTGCCAGCAGCTCCGGGGGACAGGGAGCTAACTATGGCTACACCTTC
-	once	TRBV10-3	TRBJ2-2	CAIGAEGTGELFF	TGTGCCATCGGGGCGGAGGGCACCGGGGAGCTGTTTTTT
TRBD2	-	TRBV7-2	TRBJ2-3	CASSLAPRLAGTDTQYF	TGTGCCAGCAGCTTAGCCCCGAGGCTAGCGGGCACAGATACGCAGTATTTT
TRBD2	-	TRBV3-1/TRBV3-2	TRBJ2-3	CASSLTIAGGVDTQYF	TGTGCCAGCAGCCTTACGATAGCGGGGGGCGTAGATACGCAGTATTTT
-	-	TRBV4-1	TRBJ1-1	CASSQPAAGRVEAFF	TGCGCCAGCAGCCAACCGGCGGCGGGTAGGGTTGAAGCTTTCTTT
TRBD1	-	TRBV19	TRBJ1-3	CASSTTGPGNTIYF	TGTGCCAGTAGTACGACAGGGCCTGGAAACACCATATATTTT
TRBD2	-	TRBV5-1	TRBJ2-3	CASSSGGLAGVTDTQYF	TGCGCCAGCAGCTCAGGGGGACTAGCGGGAGTCACAGATACGCAGTATTTT
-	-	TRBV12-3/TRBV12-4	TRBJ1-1	CASSLNRITEAFF	TGTGCCAGCAGTTTAAACAGGATCACTGAAGCTTTCTTT
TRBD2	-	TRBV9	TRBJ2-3	CASSVEGLAGVADTQYF	TGTGCCAGCAGCGTGGAAGGACTAGCGGGAGTCGCAGATACGCAGTATTTT
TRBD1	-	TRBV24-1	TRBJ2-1	CATSDFRGQNEQFF	TGTGCCACCAGTGATTTCAGGGGGCAGAATGAGCAGTTCTTC
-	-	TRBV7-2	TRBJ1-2	CASLQAGDYGYTF	TGTGCCAGCTTGCAGGCAGGGGACTATGGCTACACCTTC
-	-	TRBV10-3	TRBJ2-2	CAISEAGRRPGELFF	TGTGCCATCAGTGAGGCAGGGCGGCGGCCCGGGGAGCTGTTTTTT
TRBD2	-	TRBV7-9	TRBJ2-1	CASTNPGLADEQFF	TGTGCCAGCACCAACCCGGGACTAGCCGATGAGCAGTTCTTC
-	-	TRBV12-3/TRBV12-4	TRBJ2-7	CASSLLGDEQYF	TGTGCCAGCAGTCTACTCGGGGACGAGCAGTACTTC
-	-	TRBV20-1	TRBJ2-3	CSARVGPKQYF	TGCAGTGCTAGAGTGGGCCCTAAGCAGTATTTT
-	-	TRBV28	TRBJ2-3	CASRTPSADTQYF	TGTGCCAGCAGGACCCCTAGCGCAGATACGCAGTATTTT
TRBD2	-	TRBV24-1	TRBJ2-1	CATSGVAGFDNEQFF	TGTGCCACCAGTGGGGTAGCGGGGTTCGATAATGAGCAGTTCTTC
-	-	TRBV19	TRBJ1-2	CASSIEAGDVDGYTF	TGTGCCAGTAGTATAGAGGCGGGGGATGTGGACGGCTACACCTTC
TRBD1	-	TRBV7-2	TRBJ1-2	CASASGGGNYGYTF	TGTGCCAGTGCCTCAGGGGGAGGCAACTATGGCTACACCTTC
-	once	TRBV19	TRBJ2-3	CASSIRRGGRDRTDTQYF	TGTGCCAGTAGTATACGTCGAGGGGGGAGGGACCGCACAGATACGCAGTATTTT
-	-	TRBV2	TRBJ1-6	CASKEDRLTLNSPLHF	TGTGCCAGCAAAGAGGACAGACTGACGTTGAATTCACCCCTCCACTTT
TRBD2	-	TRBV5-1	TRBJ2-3	CASLETSDADTQYF	TGCGCCAGCCTGGAAACTAGCGACGCAGATACGCAGTATTTT
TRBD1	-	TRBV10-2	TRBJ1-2	CASRSRTGDYGYTF	TGCGCCAGTCGGAGCCGGACAGGGGACTATGGCTACACCTTC
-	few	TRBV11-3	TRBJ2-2	CASSLDAGNGELFF	TGTGCCAGCAGCTTAGATGCGGGGAACGGGGAGCTGTTTTTT
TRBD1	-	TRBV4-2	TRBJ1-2	CASSHQDPRTGYGYTF	TGTGCCAGCAGCCACCAAGACCCCCGGACAGGGTATGGCTACACCTTC
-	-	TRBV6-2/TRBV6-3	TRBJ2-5	CASSYLYRSQETQYF	TGTGCCAGCAGTTACCTGTACAGATCCCAAGAGACCCAGTACTTC
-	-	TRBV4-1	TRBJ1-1	CASSQRHETNTEAFF	TGCGCCAGCAGCCAGCGGCATGAAACGAACACTGAAGCTTTCTTT
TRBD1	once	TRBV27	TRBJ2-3	CASSLYRDRVADTQYF	TGTGCCAGCAGTTTGTACCGGGACAGGGTGGCCGATACGCAGTATTTT
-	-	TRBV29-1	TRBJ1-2	CSVDLAGSSFTF	TGCAGCGTTGACCTGGCGGGCAGCTCTTTCACCTTC
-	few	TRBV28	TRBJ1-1	CASQTVRLAVTEAFF	TGTGCCAGCCAAACTGTGCGACTGGCGGTCACTGAAGCTTTCTTT
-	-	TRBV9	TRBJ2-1	CASSHGGTGVYNEQFF	TGTGCCAGCAGCCACGGGGGGACAGGCGTCTACAATGAGCAGTTCTTC
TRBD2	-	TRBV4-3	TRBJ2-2	CASSPGGVGTGELFF	TGCGCCAGCAGCCCCGGGGGGGTGGGCACCGGGGAGCTGTTTTTT
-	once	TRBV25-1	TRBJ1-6	CASRRAGPVNSPLHF	TGTGCCAGCAGGAGGGCGGGACCGGTAAATTCACCCCTCCACTTT